These T cell receptor beta chains were read from a single sample in a study of Ad26.COV2.S vaccination and SARS-CoV-2 variants. Here immunoSEQ multiplex PCR was the method, and the copy in TCRdb shows in-frame clones only, minus some. Of fewer than 500,000 clones in the sample, about 92% are singletons; the top ten hold around 4.2%. The sequencing used peripheral blood, collected in a trial of Ad26.COV2.S vaccine versus placebo. The origin of the receptors is a person between 18 and 65 years old who received the Ad26.COV2.S COVID-19 vaccine or a placebo. CDR3s leave out the opening cysteine and the closing phenylalanine or tryptophan.

V	J	CDR3
TRBV6-2/TRBV6-3	TRBJ2-7	ASSYPGQALSGTGKNEQY
TRBV5-1	TRBJ2-5	ASSSRIGQQETQY
TRBV11-2	TRBJ1-1	ASSLGVGQDLNTEAF
TRBV3-1/TRBV3-2	TRBJ2-7	ASSQEHREQY
TRBV6-1	TRBJ2-3	ASSEASGTSTDTQY
TRBV25-1	TRBJ2-5	ASSGDRGLQETQY
TRBV18	TRBJ2-7	ASSESAAYEQY
TRBV6-5	TRBJ2-2	ASRPPGEGHGELF
TRBV5-4	TRBJ2-1	ASSLVGRAQNEQF
TRBV30	TRBJ1-5	AWSAGTDQPQH
TRBV24-1	TRBJ2-1	ATGWRRGPHNEQF
TRBV12-2	TRBJ2-5	ASRLRPSGRGY
TRBV5-6	TRBJ1-5	ASSLVGEQPQH
TRBV7-2	TRBJ1-4	ASSPQGSRNEKLF
TRBV7-2	TRBJ1-5	ASSIRHLPNQPQH
TRBV10-3	TRBJ1-1	AISESKGGYEAF
TRBV5-3	TRBJ2-7	ARSSPGESPGRRFYEQY
TRBV7-2	TRBJ2-1	ASPTSAYNEQF
TRBV9	TRBJ2-7	ASSVGLHYEQY
TRBV30	TRBJ1-2	AWSQTQTGHYT
TRBV30	TRBJ2-1	AWILSRGNEQF
TRBV15	TRBJ2-7	ATSGDRWPHEQY
TRBV14	TRBJ2-5	ASTQSGTKETQY
TRBV5-1	TRBJ2-7	ASGGVEGNYEQY
TRBV19	TRBJ1-4	ASSIGTAATNEKLF
TRBV7-6	TRBJ2-7	ASSRAPGMNEQY
TRBV11-2	TRBJ2-1	ASSPGRTERNEQF
TRBV5-1	TRBJ1-2	ASSLDSSYGYT
TRBV30	TRBJ2-2	AWSALGEDLF
TRBV5-4	TRBJ2-2	ASSLARRENTGELF
TRBV24-1	TRBJ2-2	ATSEVAGEFTGELF
TRBV27	TRBJ2-6	ASSKVRGSVDVLT
TRBV15	TRBJ1-5	ATGTGVNNQPQH
TRBV6-5	TRBJ1-2	ASRHRDRDNYGYT
TRBV7-8	TRBJ2-7	ASSSPSGASYEQY
TRBV15	TRBJ2-3	ATSREEARGPDTQY
TRBV6-6	TRBJ1-2	ASTPTGTGNYGYT
TRBV5-6	TRBJ2-4	ASSAPGTPRAKNIQY
TRBV6-5	TRBJ1-2	ASKGGDGYT
TRBV5-6	TRBJ2-5	ASSLGYSGRDQETQY
TRBV9	TRBJ2-5	ASSVAMELGQETQY
TRBV2	TRBJ2-1	ASIDGWDEQF
TRBV30	TRBJ2-5	AWRLAGRQETQY
TRBV6-6	TRBJ2-1	ASSYPGTRMYNEQF
TRBV5-4	TRBJ2-7	ASSLGQLYEQY
TRBV12-3/TRBV12-4	TRBJ2-2	ASSFAAGELF
TRBV19	TRBJ1-2	ASKEGAGSYGYT
TRBV28	TRBJ1-6	ASSFSRTGGAPLGNSPLH
TRBV12-3/TRBV12-4	TRBJ2-7	ASSLVPGYEQY
TRBV6-2/TRBV6-3	TRBJ2-7	ASSRGGTYEQY
TRBV5-5	TRBJ2-7	ASSPSGAGAYEQY
TRBV7-2	TRBJ2-5	ASSPTLRREGETQY
TRBV11-3	TRBJ1-5	ASSRSGGTGEDNQPQH
TRBV19	TRBJ2-2	ASSIYRVEGTGELF
TRBV2	TRBJ1-2	ASSETGRGSAYGYT
TRBV28	TRBJ2-7	ASTTGGQTYEQY
TRBV4-3	TRBJ1-2	ASSPGKNYGYT
TRBV19	TRBJ1-2	ASSIDNLYGYT
TRBV5-1	TRBJ2-2	ASSPVAGGPTGELF
TRBV14	TRBJ1-2	ASSQTGQGVGYGYT